This T cell receptor (beta chain) emerged from a study of T cells in Graves' hyperthyroidism and ophthalmopathy. This clonotype was seen at least ten times. The target antigen is unknown. V was trimmed by 5 bases and J by 11 bases, leaving 13 bases between them. Germline-derived CDR1 and CDR2 are GTSNPN and SVGIG (reference sequence). The CDR3 runs 11 residues. Patients counted as stable if ophthalmopathy did not develop within 18 months. Exclusion of a patient resulted from uncontrolled infection, other autoimmune disease, pregnancy or lactation. It was RNA transcripts that yielded the amplified TCR beta CDR3 regions. HTBI primers drove first-round RT-PCR of the TCR CDR3. MiXCR, applied by TCRdb to the multiplex PCR reads, yields one record per CDR3 protein. The repertoire consists of about 620,000 distinct CDR3 sequences, with 16% occurring once and the leading ten covering 3.8%. Study conclusions and caveats: Ophthalmopathy got predicted by the model a median 6.5 months before its onset. The majority of expanded thyroid clonotypes above 0.001 also appeared in blood.

The rearrangement links TRBV30 to TRBJ2-1; D call uncertain. The sequencing sample was made of blood. The receptor was derived from a woman aged 25 to 39 with Graves' hyperthyroidism. The CDR3 region is CAWAEVPKQFF. The CDR3 DNA sequence: TGTGCCTGGGCTGAGGTCCCAAAGCAGTTCTTC.